This is a list of T cell receptor beta chains from one sample in a study of patients and donors after allogeneic stem cell transplantation. MiXCR, run by TCRdb on the RT-PCR reads, gives a single entry per CDR3 protein. The table includes some 960,000 distinct CDR3 sequences, about a sixth detected once. The sample was blood, either unsorted or a sorted T cell fraction (not recorded which). The source of these receptors is a human donor who was either an allogeneic HSCT recipient or a stem cell or donor lymphocyte infusion donor (not recorded which). It is not recorded whose cells these are; they may come from a transplant donor. The CDR3 runs from the conserved cysteine through the conserved F or W. D genes are given only for firm matches. The size field is filled for only some rows; it gives once, few, many or a size class.

abundance,d_gene,j_gene,v_gene,CDR3aa,CDR3nt
many,TRBD2,TRBJ2-1,TRBV10-3,CAISVVAGASYNEQFF,TGTGCCATCAGTGTAGTGGCGGGAGCCTCCTACAATGAGCAGTTCTTC
-,-,TRBJ2-5,TRBV7-9,CASSPPAGGVETQYF,TGTGCCAGCAGCCCCCCGGCAGGGGGGGTGGAGACCCAGTACTTC
-,-,TRBJ1-1,TRBV7-2,CASSLGDRRSQEAFF,TGTGCCAGCAGCTTAGGTGACAGACGCTCTCAAGAAGCTTTCTTT
-,TRBD2,TRBJ2-1,TRBV4-2,CASSPSGPTYNEQFF,TGTGCCAGCAGCCCTAGCGGCCCCACCTACAATGAGCAGTTCTTC
-,-,TRBJ2-1,TRBV9,CASSVAPTRDEQFF,TGTGCCAGCAGCGTAGCCCCGACTAGGGATGAGCAGTTCTTC
many,-,TRBJ1-2,TRBV20-1,CSARAGTNYGYTF,TGCAGTGCTAGAGCCGGGACAAACTATGGCTACACCTTC
-,TRBD2,TRBJ2-3,TRBV12-3/TRBV12-4,CASSRLAGGRTDTQYF,TGTGCCAGCAGCCGACTAGCGGGGGGACGCACAGATACGCAGTATTTT
few,TRBD1,TRBJ1-1,TRBV5-1,CASSFRQGPDTEAFF,TGCGCCAGCAGCTTCCGACAGGGGCCCGACACTGAAGCTTTCTTT
-,-,TRBJ1-1,TRBV3-1,CASSQAKGGEAFF,TGTGCCAGCAGCCAAGCAAAGGGTGGTGAAGCTTTCTTT
few,-,TRBJ2-7,TRBV4-1,CASSHWSHKPYEQYF,TGCGCCAGCAGCCATTGGTCCCATAAACCCTACGAGCAGTACTTC
-,-,TRBJ2-3,TRBV24-1,CATSASLSTGSTDTQYF,TGTGCCACCAGTGCCTCCCTCTCGACAGGCTCCACAGATACGCAGTATTTT
-,-,TRBJ2-1,TRBV9,CASSAEGVLDEQFF,TGTGCCAGCAGCGCGGAGGGGGTTCTCGATGAGCAGTTCTTC
few,-,TRBJ2-1,TRBV9,CASSIQGEGYNEQFF,TGTGCCAGCAGCATACAGGGGGAGGGATACAATGAGCAGTTCTTC
-,-,TRBJ1-4,TRBV5-1,CASSSSGREKLFF,TGCGCCAGCAGCTCTTCAGGGAGGGAAAAACTGTTTTTT
-,TRBD1,TRBJ1-1,TRBV10-3,CAISERRGRSEAFF,TGTGCCATCAGTGAGCGAAGGGGGCGTAGTGAAGCTTTCTTT
few,-,TRBJ1-6,TRBV20-1,CSAPDLDSVGYSPLHF,TGCAGTGCGCCAGACCTAGATTCCGTTGGTTATTCACCCCTCCACTTT
-,TRBD1,TRBJ1-2,TRBV14,CASSPLGDRGFYYGYTF,TGTGCCAGCAGCCCCCTAGGGGACAGGGGCTTTTACTATGGCTACACCTTC
few,-,TRBJ2-3,TRBV27,CASSPKGRRFFGDTQYF,-
-,TRBD1,TRBJ2-2,TRBV7-2,CASSLIGTGGNPGELFF,TGTGCCAGCAGCCTAATCGGGACAGGGGGGAATCCCGGGGAGCTGTTTTTT
few,-,TRBJ2-6,TRBV28,CASSLSRGRANVLTF,TGTGCCAGCAGTTTATCTCGGGGTCGGGCCAACGTCCTGACTTTC
many,TRBD2,TRBJ2-3,TRBV4-3,CASSQVLAGGTDTQYF,TGCGCCAGCAGCCAAGTTCTAGCGGGGGGCACAGATACGCAGTATTTT
many,TRBD1,TRBJ1-2,TRBV12-3/TRBV12-4,CASSLRGQGGYGYTF,TGTGCCAGCAGTTTAAGGGGACAGGGAGGGTATGGCTACACCTTC
few,-,TRBJ1-1,TRBV15,CATSRDLENTEAFF,TGTGCCACCAGCAGAGATCTGGAGAACACTGAAGCTTTCTTT
few,-,TRBJ2-1,TRBV10-3,CAIRGAKEPPYNEQFF,TGTGCCATCAGGGGCGCTAAAGAACCCCCCTACAATGAGCAGTTCTTC
few,-,TRBJ1-1,TRBV5-1,CASSLEGSGSTEAFF,TGCGCCAGCAGCTTGGAGGGTTCGGGGAGCACTGAAGCTTTCTTT
-,-,TRBJ2-3,TRBV27,CASSHDFSSTDTQYF,TGTGCCAGCAGCCACGATTTCTCGAGCACAGATACGCAGTATTTT
few,-,TRBJ1-2,TRBV7-2,CASSLAVPSRVTNYGYTF,TGTGCCAGCAGCTTAGCGGTTCCCAGCCGGGTTACTAACTATGGCTACACCTTC
-,-,TRBJ2-2,TRBV18,CASSGGGTTTSNTGELFF,TGTGCCAGCTCGGGCGGGGGCACAACTACCTCGAACACCGGGGAGCTGTTTTTT
-,-,TRBJ2-3,TRBV6-1,CASSFGRDTQYF,TGTGCCAGCAGTTTCGGGCGAGACACGCAGTATTTT
-,TRBD1,TRBJ1-1,TRBV18,CASSQKGQEMNTEAFF,TGTGCCAGCTCACAAAAAGGACAGGAAATGAACACTGAAGCTTTCTTT
many,-,TRBJ2-1,TRBV12-3/TRBV12-4,CASSPPGPYNEQFF,TGTGCCAGCAGCCCGCCGGGACCTTACAATGAGCAGTTCTTC
few,TRBD1,TRBJ1-1,TRBV7-6,CASSPQGQLNTEAFF,TGTGCCAGCAGCCCCCAGGGACAGCTTAACACTGAAGCTTTCTTT
-,-,TRBJ1-1,TRBV7-8,CATRGPRMNTEAFF,TGTGCCACTCGAGGGCCGCGGATGAACACTGAAGCTTTCTTT
-,-,TRBJ2-1,TRBV5-1,CASSLDRPSNEQFF,TGCGCCAGCAGCTTGGACAGGCCCTCCAATGAGCAGTTCTTC
few,-,TRBJ1-5,TRBV10-3,CAISGDFNQPQHF,TGTGCCATCAGTGGGGACTTTAATCAGCCCCAGCATTTT
-,-,TRBJ2-7,TRBV6-2/TRBV6-3,CASAGSEGFGYEQYF,TGTGCCAGCGCAGGTAGTGAGGGTTTCGGCTACGAGCAGTACTTC
-,-,TRBJ1-5,TRBV12-3/TRBV12-4,CASHARGNQPQHF,TGTGCCAGCCACGCCCGGGGGAATCAGCCCCAGCATTTT
-,TRBD2,TRBJ2-7,TRBV24-1,CATSGGSGRGEQYF,TGTGCCACCAGTGGTGGTAGCGGGAGGGGCGAGCAGTACTTC
few,TRBD1,TRBJ1-2,TRBV10-3,CAISESRTGHYGYTF,TGTGCCATCAGTGAGTCCCGGACAGGGCACTATGGCTACACCTTC
-,TRBD2,TRBJ2-5,TRBV2,CASSDGGGEETQYF,TGTGCCAGCAGTGACGGGGGGGGGGAAGAGACCCAGTACTTC
-,-,TRBJ2-3,TRBV5-4,CASSPGQSGPDTQYF,TGTGCCAGCAGCCCCGGACAGTCTGGACCAGATACGCAGTATTTT
many,-,TRBJ1-2,TRBV20-1,CSVVKNSYGYTF,TGCAGTGTTGTGAAGAACTCCTATGGCTACACCTTC
-,TRBD1,TRBJ2-1,TRBV20-1,CSARDRRQGNEQFF,TGCAGTGCTAGAGATAGGAGACAGGGCAATGAGCAGTTCTTC
-,-,TRBJ1-1,TRBV12-5,CASGSLVYPDTEAFF,TGTGCTAGTGGTTCCCTAGTCTATCCGGACACTGAAGCTTTCTTT
few,-,TRBJ2-6,TRBV6-5,CASSWQGQGANVLTF,TGTGCCAGCAGTTGGCAGGGGCAAGGGGCCAACGTCCTGACTTTC
few,-,TRBJ2-4,TRBV29-1,CSVERTLAKNIQYF,TGCAGCGTTGAGCGGACTCTAGCCAAAAACATTCAGTACTTC
-,-,TRBJ2-3,TRBV20-1,CSASVGTDTQYF,TGCAGTGCTAGCGTCGGGACAGATACGCAGTATTTT
-,-,TRBJ1-5,TRBV24-1,CATSDAGPQQPQHF,TGTGCCACCAGTGATGCAGGGCCCCAACAGCCCCAGCATTTT
-,-,TRBJ1-1,TRBV7-9,CASSPKGRKNTEAFF,TGTGCCAGCAGCCCAAAAGGGCGGAAGAACACTGAAGCTTTCTTT
few,-,TRBJ2-6,TRBV4-2,CASSQDPAQNSGANVLTF,TGTGCCAGCAGCCAAGATCCAGCCCAGAACTCTGGGGCCAACGTCCTGACTTTC
-,TRBD1,TRBJ2-7,TRBV20-1,CSAGSDRVGEQYF,TGCAGTGCTGGCAGCGACAGGGTAGGCGAGCAGTACTTC
few,-,TRBJ2-2,TRBV24-1,CATSDLKTNTGELFF,TGTGCCACCAGTGATTTGAAAACTAACACCGGGGAGCTGTTTTTT
few,TRBD2,TRBJ2-1,TRBV16,CASSQYRTSGRRSFF,TGTGCCAGCAGCCAATATAGAACTAGCGGGAGGCGATCGTTCTTC
-,TRBD2,TRBJ2-1,TRBV6-4,CASSPTSGGVISYNEQFF,TGTGCCAGCAGTCCGACTAGCGGGGGGGTAATCTCCTACAATGAGCAGTTCTTC
few,TRBD1,TRBJ2-2,TRBV7-3,CASSSQDRGTGELFF,TGTGCCAGCAGCTCGCAGGACAGGGGTACCGGGGAGCTGTTTTTT
few,-,TRBJ2-3,TRBV7-2,CASSLLAIIDTQYF,TGTGCCAGCAGCCTCCTAGCGATTATAGATACGCAGTATTTT
few,TRBD2,TRBJ2-3,TRBV13,CASSPPGLAEGGADTQYF,TGTGCCAGCAGCCCGCCGGGACTAGCGGAGGGCGGGGCAGATACGCAGTATTTT
-,-,TRBJ1-5,TRBV15,CATRATGLDQPQHF,TGTGCCACCAGAGCAACGGGACTTGATCAGCCCCAGCATTTT
-,TRBD1,TRBJ2-4,TRBV4-3,CASSQAGTGKNIQYF,TGCGCCAGCAGCCAAGCCGGGACAGGGAAAAACATTCAGTACTTC
many,-,TRBJ2-3,TRBV12-3/TRBV12-4,CASSPRDTQYF,TGTGCCAGCAGCCCCCGGGATACGCAGTATTTT